The clone carrying this T cell receptor (beta chain) was counted many times. The ends were cut back, 6 bases at V and 6 bases at J, with 21 bases in the middle. The CDR3 contains 16 residues. CDR1 is MDHEN and CDR2 is SYDVKM in the germline V gene. Library construction for TCR beta used iRepertoire HTBI primers and Arm-PCR of CDR3 regions. TCRdb re-called the multiplex PCR reads through MiXCR, storing one row per CDR3 protein. Here the sample spans some 300,000 distinct CDR3 sequences, around 20% being singletons. The time point was: persistent/refractory GD, antithyroid drugs over 5 years with positive TRAb. The TCR library was prepared using RNA isolated from PBMCs. The sample belongs to a study of regulatory T cells in long-lasting Graves disease.

This receptor was taken from a female donor with Graves disease. The material sequenced was peripheral blood mononuclear cells (PBMCs), taken when the disease was refractory, from a patient treated with antithyroid drugs. The V gene is TRBV28, the J gene TRBJ2-1; perhaps TRBD1 as D (5 bases). The CDR3 DNA is TGTGCCAGCAGCCTAGGGCCAGGGAAGGTCGGCAATGAGCAGTTCTTC. Residues: CASSLGPGKVGNEQFF.